This TCR beta chain is drawn from a study of blood T cells in healthy people across ages. Across the whole study: Capturing about one barcoded beta molecule per two T cells was achieved by template switching. The study's findings and limits: TCR beta diversity was tightly associated with the proportion of naive T cells.

This CDR3 has 17 amino acids. Germline values: CDR1 LGHNT, CDR2 FRNRAP. V was trimmed by 0 bases and J by 7 bases, leaving 16 bases between them. Combining a sample-barcoded 5' primer with a J-beta primer mix, a second PCR ran for roughly 7 to 12 cycles. Using its own MiXCR run on the 5' RACE reads, TCRdb lists one record per CDR3 protein. This sample has around 1,800,000 distinct CDR3 sequences; approximately 40% occur once, and the top ten carry 20% to 25%. This clonotype was detected a few times. Its antigen is as yet unknown. This chain links TRBV12-5 with TRBJ1-6; D ambiguous. Sequences were obtained from blood. The clonotype originates from a human donor in good health. The CDR3 DNA sequence: TGTGCTAGTGGTTTGGTACTCGACAATTACCCAAATTCACCCCTCCACTTT. It is translated as CASGLVLDNYPNSPLHF.